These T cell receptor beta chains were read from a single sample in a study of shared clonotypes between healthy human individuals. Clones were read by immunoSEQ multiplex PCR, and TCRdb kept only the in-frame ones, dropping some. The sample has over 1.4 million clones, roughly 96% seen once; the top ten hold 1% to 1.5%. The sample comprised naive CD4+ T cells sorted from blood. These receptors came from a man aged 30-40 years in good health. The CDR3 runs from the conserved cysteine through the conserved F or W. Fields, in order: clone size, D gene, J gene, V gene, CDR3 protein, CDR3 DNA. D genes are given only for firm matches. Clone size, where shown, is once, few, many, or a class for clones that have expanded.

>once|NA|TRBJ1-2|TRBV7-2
CASSRRILPLDGYTF
TGTGCCAGCAGCCGGAGAATTCTCCCCCTCGATGGCTACACCTTC
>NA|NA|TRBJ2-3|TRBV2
CASSYSLATQYF
TGTGCCAGCAGTTATAGCTTGGCCACGCAGTATTTT
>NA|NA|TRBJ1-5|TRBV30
CAWSDGGIQPQHF
TGTGCCTGGAGTGACGGGGGAATTCAGCCCCAGCATTTT
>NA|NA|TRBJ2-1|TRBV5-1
CASSLVGGGAGEQFF
TGCGCCAGCAGCTTGGTTGGGGGTGGGGCGGGTGAGCAGTTCTTC
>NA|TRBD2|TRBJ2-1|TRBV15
CATSPKTSGRFNEQFF
TGTGCCACCAGCCCAAAGACTAGCGGGAGGTTTAATGAGCAGTTCTTC
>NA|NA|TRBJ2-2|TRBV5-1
CASSLFPTGELFF
TGCGCCAGCAGCTTGTTCCCAACCGGGGAGCTGTTTTTT
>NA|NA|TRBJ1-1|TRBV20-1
CTNTEAFF
TGCACCAACACTGAAGCTTTCTTT
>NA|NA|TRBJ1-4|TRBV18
CASSPGGEKLFF
TGTGCCAGCTCACCGGGAGGGGAGAAACTGTTTTTT
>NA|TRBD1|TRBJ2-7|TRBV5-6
CASSFNRGSYEQYF
TGTGCCAGCAGCTTTAACAGGGGATCCTACGAGCAGTACTTC
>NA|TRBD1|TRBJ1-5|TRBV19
CASSSRGGADSNQPQHF
TGTGCCAGTAGTTCCCGAGGGGGCGCGGATAGCAATCAGCCCCAGCATTTT
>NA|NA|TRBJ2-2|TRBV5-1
CASSPGGANTGELFF
TGCGCCAGCAGCCCTGGTGGGGCGAACACCGGGGAGCTGTTTTTT
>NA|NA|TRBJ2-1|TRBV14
CASSQDVHHYRDEQFF
TGTGCCAGCAGCCAAGATGTACACCATTATCGGGATGAGCAGTTCTTC
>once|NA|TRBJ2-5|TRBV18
CASSRTAGKETQYF
TGTGCCAGCTCACGGACAGCCGGAAAAGAGACCCAGTACTTC
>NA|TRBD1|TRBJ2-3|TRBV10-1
CASRPSLDREDTQYF
TGCGCCAGCAGACCCTCATTGGACAGGGAAGATACGCAGTATTTT
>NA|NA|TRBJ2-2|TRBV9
CASSGPRASNTGELFF
TGTGCCAGCAGCGGCCCACGGGCTTCAAACACCGGGGAGCTGTTTTTT
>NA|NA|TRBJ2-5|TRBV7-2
CASSPSRATVGETQYF
TGTGCCAGCAGCCCCAGTAGGGCGACAGTAGGAGAGACCCAGTACTTC
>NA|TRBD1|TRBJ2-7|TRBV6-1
CASSVVPGQTYEQYF
TGTGCCAGCAGTGTAGTACCGGGACAGACCTACGAGCAGTACTTC
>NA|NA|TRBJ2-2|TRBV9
CASTRRIGGELFF
TGTGCCAGCACGCGACGAATTGGCGGGGAGCTGTTTTTT